This TCR beta chain was recorded in a study of vaccination and CD4 T cells after COVID-19. Turning to the study itself: Spike peptides, overlapping and drawn from SARS-CoV-2, HCoV-NL63, HCoV-OC43 and HCoV-229E, were used to stimulate cells.

For this clonotype: Its antigen is undetermined.

The CDR3 sequence is 13 residues long. The germline V gene encodes CDR1 ENHRY and CDR2 SYGVKD. Treatment given: approximately nine-day PBMC culture with coronavirus spike peptide pools or control peptides (ViraFEST assay). Researchers used the Oncomine TCR Beta short-read assay to sequence DNA from cultured CD4+ T cells. TCRdb analysed the PCR reads with MiXCR anew, one entry per CDR3 protein. This sample yields under 20,000 distinct CDR3 sequences, of which roughly 43% are seen a single time; approximately 7% belongs to the top ten. The sample consisted of CD4+ T cells from blood, cultured in vitro, taken after SARS-CoV-2 vaccination. The J gene is TRBJ2-1, the V gene TRBV10-3; TRBD1 aligns across 10 bases. The tail of the sequence fits TRBJ2-7 better, so the J call may be wrong. The clonotype originates from a human donor who had recovered from COVID-19. In nucleotides, the CDR3 is TGTGCCATCGAACGGGACAGGGGTAACGAGCAGTACTTC. This gives the protein CAIERDRGNEQYF.